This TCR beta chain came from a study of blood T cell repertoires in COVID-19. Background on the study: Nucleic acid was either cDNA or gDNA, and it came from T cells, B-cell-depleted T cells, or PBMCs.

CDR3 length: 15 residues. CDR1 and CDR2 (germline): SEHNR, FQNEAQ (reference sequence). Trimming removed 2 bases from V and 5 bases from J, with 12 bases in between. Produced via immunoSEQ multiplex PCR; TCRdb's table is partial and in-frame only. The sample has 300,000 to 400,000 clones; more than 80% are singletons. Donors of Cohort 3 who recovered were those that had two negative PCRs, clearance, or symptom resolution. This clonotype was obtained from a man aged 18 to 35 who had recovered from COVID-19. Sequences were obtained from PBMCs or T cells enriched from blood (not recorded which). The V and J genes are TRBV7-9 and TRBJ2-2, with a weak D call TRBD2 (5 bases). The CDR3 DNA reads TGTGCCAGCAGCTTAAAATTTTGGGAGACCGGGGAGCTGTTTTTT. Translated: CASSLKFWETGELFF. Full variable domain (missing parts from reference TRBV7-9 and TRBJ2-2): DTGVSQNPRHKITKRGQNVTFRCDPISEHNRLYWYRQTLGQGPEFLTYFQNEAQLEKSRLLSDRFSAERPKGSFSTLEIQRTEQGDSAMYLCASSLKFWETGELFFGEGSRLTVL.